This T cell receptor beta chain stems from a study of Ad26.COV2.S vaccination and SARS-CoV-2 variants. Study-level background: Into the muscle, Ad26.COV2.S was dosed once or twice, 56 days apart. The study's findings and limits: Measurement of non-spike TCR breadth gave similar results in vaccine and placebo recipients. Responses of T cells in total may have been underestimated by the TCR breadth and depth analyses.

Noted treatment: some 20 received Ad26.COV2.S at low or high dose, single or two shots; roughly five received placebo; per-sample allocation not given. All samples were drawn on day 63, counting from the first vaccine or placebo injection. As its vector, the vaccine had Ad26, which expressed Wuhan-strain SARS-CoV-2 spike. Points on this clone: Its antigen remains unidentified.

The germline V gene has CDR1 LGHNA and CDR2 YSLEER. This CDR3 region has 14 residues. The V and J ends lost 4 bases and 2 bases, in that order; junction bases with no gene match: 2. TCRdb's copy holds only in-frame clones and misses some; the assay was immunoSEQ multiplex PCR. Here the sample spans around 300,000 clones, approximately 86% being singletons. The chain couples TRBV4-3 to TRBJ2-7; 10 bases are shared with TRBD1. The material was peripheral blood, obtained in a trial of Ad26.COV2.S vaccine versus placebo. The clonotype was recovered from a person aged 18-60 years who received the Ad26.COV2.S COVID-19 vaccine or a placebo. The CDR3 coding sequence is TGCGCCAGCAGCCCGGGACAGGGGACCTACGAGCAGTACTTC. This translates into CASSPGQGTYEQYF.